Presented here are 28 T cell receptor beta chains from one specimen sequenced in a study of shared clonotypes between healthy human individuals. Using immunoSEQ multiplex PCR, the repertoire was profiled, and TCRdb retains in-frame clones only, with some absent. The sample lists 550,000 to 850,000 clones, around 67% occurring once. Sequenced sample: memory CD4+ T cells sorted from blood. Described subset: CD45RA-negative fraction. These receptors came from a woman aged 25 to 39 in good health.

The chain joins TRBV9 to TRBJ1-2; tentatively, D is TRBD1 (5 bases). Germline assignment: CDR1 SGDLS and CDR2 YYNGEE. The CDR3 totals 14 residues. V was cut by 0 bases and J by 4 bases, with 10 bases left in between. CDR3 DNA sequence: TGTGCCAGCAGCGTAGCTGAGGGGCCCTATGGCTACACCTTC. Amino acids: CASSVAEGPYGYTF. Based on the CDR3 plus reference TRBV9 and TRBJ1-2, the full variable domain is DSGVTQTPKHLITATGQRVTLRCSPRSGDLSVYWYQQSLDQGLQFLIQYYNGEERAKGNILERFSAQQFPDLHSELNLSSLELGDSALYFCASSVAEGPYGYTFGSGTRLTVV.

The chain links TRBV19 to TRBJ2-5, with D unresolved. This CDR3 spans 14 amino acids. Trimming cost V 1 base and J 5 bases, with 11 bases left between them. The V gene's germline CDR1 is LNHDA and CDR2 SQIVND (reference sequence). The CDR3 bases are TGTGCCAGTAGTATAGGATACTATCGGGAGACCCAGTACTTC. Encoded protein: CASSIGYYRETQYF. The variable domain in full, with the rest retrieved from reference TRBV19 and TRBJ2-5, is DGGITQSPKYLFRKEGQNVTLSCEQNLNHDAMYWYRQDPGQGLRLIYYSQIVNDFQKGDIAEGYSVSREKKESFPLTVTSAQKNPTAFYLCASSIGYYRETQYFGPGTRLLVL.

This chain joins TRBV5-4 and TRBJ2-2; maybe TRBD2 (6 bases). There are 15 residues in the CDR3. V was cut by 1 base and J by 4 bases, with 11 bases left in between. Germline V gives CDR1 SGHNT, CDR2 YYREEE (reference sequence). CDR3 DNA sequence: TGTGCCAGCAGCTTGTTACTAGCCGGCACCGGGGAGCTGTTTTTT. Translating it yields CASSLLLAGTGELFF.

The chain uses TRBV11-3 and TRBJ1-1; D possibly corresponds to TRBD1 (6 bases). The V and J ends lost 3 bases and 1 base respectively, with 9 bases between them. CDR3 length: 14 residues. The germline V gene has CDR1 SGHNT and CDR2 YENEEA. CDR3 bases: TGTGCCAGCAGCTTTCGGGACACGAACACTGAAGCTTTCTTT. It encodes CASSFRDTNTEAFF.

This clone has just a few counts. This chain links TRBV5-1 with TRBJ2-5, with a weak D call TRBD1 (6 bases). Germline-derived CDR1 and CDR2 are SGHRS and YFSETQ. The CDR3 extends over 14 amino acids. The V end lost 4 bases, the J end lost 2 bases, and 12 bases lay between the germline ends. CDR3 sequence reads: CASSRAGEQETQYF. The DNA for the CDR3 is TGCGCCAGCAGCCGGGCAGGGGAACAAGAGACCCAGTACTTC. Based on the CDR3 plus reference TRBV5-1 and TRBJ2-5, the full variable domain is KAGVTQTPRYLIKTRGQQVTLSCSPISGHRSVSWYQQTPGQGLQFLFEYFSETQRNKGNFPGRFSGRQFSNSRSEMNVSTLELGDSALYLCASSRAGEQETQYFGPGTRLLVL.

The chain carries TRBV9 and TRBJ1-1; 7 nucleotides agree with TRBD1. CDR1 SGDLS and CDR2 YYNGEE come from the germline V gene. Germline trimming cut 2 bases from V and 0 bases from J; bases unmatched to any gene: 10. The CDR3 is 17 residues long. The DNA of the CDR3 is TGTGCCAGCAGCGTCGACCCCCCGACAGGGATGAACACTGAAGCTTTCTTT. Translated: CASSVDPPTGMNTEAFF.

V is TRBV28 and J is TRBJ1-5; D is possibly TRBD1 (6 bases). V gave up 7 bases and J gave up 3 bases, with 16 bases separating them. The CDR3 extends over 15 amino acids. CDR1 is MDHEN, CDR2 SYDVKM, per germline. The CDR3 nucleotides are TGTGCCAGCATTGAGGGGGGAGAATTCAATCAGCCCCAGCATTTT. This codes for CASIEGGEFNQPQHF.

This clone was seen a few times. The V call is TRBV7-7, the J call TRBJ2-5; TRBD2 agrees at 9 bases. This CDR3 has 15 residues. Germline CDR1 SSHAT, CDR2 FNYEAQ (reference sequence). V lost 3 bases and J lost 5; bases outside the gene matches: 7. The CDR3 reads CASSLGSGRSETQYF. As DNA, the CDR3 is TGTGCCAGCAGCTTGGGGAGCGGGAGGTCTGAGACCCAGTACTTC.

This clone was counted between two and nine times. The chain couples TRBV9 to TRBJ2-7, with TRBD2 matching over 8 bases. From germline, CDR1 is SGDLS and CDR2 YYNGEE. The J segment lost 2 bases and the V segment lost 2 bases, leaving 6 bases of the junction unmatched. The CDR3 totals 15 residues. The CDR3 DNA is TGTGCCAGCAGCGTGGGCATCGGGAGGGCCTACGAGCAGTACTTC. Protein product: CASSVGIGRAYEQYF. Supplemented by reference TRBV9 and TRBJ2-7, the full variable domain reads DSGVTQTPKHLITATGQRVTLRCSPRSGDLSVYWYQQSLDQGLQFLIQYYNGEERAKGNILERFSAQQFPDLHSELNLSSLELGDSALYFCASSVGIGRAYEQYFGPGTRLTVT.

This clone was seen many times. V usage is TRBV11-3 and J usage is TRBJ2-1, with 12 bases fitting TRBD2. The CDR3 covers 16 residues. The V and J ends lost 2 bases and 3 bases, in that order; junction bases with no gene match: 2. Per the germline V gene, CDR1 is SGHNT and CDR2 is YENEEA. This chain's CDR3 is CASSLRLAGDYNEQFF. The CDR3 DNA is TGTGCCAGCAGCTTAAGACTAGCGGGAGACTACAATGAGCAGTTCTTC.

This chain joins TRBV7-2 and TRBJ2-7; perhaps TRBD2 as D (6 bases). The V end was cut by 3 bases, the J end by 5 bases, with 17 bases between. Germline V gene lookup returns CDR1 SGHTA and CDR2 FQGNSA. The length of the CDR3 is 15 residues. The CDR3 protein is CASSFQSGSIHEQYF. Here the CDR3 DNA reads TGTGCCAGCAGCTTTCAATCCGGGAGTATCCACGAGCAGTACTTC.

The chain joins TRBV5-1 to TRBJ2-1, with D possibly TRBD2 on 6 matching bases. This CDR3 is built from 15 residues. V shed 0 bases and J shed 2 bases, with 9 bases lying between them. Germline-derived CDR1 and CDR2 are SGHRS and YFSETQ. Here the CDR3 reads CASSLEDYTYNEQFF. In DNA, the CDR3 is TGCGCCAGCAGCTTGGAGGACTATACCTACAATGAGCAGTTCTTC.

CDR3 coding DNA: TGTGCCAGCAGCTTACGGGAAGCGGATGAGCAGTTCTTC. Its translation is CASSLREADEQFF. The V call is TRBV7-2, the J call TRBJ2-1, with D possibly being TRBD2 (5 bases). The ends were cut back, 2 bases at V and 8 bases at J, with 10 bases in the middle. CDR3 length: 13 residues. Germline V gene lookup returns CDR1 SGHTA and CDR2 FQGNSA.

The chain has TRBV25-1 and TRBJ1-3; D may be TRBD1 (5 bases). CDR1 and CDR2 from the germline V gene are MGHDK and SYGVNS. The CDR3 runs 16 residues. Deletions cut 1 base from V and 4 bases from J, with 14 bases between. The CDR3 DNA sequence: TGTGCCAGCAGTGAATGGGCCAGGGATGGCGGAAACACCATATATTTT. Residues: CASSEWARDGGNTIYF.

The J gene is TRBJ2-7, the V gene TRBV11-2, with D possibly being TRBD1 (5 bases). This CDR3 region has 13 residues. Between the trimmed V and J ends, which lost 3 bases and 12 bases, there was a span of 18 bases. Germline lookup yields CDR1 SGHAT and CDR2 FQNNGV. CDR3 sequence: CASSFSPDSPGYF. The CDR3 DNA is TGTGCCAGCAGCTTTTCGCCAGACAGTCCTGGGTACTTC.

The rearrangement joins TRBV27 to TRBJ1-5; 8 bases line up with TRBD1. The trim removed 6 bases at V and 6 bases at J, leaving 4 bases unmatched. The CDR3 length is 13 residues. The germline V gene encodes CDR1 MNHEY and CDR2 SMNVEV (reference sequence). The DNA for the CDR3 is TGTGCCAGCAGCCCAACAGGGGGTCAGCCCCAGCATTTT. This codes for CASSPTGGQPQHF.

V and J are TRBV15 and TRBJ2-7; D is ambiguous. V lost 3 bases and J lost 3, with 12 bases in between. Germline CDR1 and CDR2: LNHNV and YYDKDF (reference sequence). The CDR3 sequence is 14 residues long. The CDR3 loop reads CATSRGLGYYEQYF. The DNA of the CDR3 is TGTGCCACCAGCAGGGGCTTGGGGTACTACGAGCAGTACTTC.

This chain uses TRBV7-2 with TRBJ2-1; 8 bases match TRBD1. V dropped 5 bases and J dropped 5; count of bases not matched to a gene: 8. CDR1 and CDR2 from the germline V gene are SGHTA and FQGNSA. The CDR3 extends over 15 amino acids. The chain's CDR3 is CASSRGQAPDNEQFF. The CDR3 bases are TGTGCCAGCAGCAGGGGACAGGCCCCAGACAATGAGCAGTTCTTC.

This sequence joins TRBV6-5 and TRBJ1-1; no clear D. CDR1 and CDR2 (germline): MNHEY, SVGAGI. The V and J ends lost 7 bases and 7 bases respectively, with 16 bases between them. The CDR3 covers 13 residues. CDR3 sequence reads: CASKTATSREAFF. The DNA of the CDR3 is TGTGCCAGCAAAACTGCAACGTCCCGTGAAGCTTTCTTT.

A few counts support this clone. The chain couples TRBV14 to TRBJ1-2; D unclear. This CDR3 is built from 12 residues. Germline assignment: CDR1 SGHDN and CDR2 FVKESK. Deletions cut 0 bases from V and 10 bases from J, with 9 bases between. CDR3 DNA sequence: TGTGCCAGCAGCCAAGAAGGCAGCCACTACACCTTC. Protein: CASSQEGSHYTF.

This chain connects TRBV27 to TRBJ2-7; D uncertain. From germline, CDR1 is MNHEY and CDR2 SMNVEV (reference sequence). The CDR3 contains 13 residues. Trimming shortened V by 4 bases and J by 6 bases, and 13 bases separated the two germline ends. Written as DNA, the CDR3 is TGTGCCAGCAGTTCCCCATACAGTGCCGAGCAGTACTTC. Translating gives CASSSPYSAEQYF.

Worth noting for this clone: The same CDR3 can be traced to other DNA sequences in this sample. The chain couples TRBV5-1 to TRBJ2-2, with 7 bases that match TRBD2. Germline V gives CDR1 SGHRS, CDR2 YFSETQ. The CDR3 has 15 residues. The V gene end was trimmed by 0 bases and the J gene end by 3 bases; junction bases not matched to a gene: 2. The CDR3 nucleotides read TGCGCCAGCAGCTTGGGACTAGCCGACACCGGGGAGCTGTTTTTT. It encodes CASSLGLADTGELFF.

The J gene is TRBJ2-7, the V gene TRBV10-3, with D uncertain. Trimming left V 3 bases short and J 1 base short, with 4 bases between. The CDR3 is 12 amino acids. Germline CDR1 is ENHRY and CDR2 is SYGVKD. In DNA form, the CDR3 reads TGTGCCATCAGTGACGTGTCCTACGAGCAGTACTTC. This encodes CAISDVSYEQYF.

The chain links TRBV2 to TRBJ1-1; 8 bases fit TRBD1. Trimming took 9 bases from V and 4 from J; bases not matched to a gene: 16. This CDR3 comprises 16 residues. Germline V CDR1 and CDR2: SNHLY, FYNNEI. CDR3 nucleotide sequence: TGTGCCAGACAAAACCTGTGGGACAGGCCAGGCACTGAAGCTTTCTTT. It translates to CARQNLWDRPGTEAFF.

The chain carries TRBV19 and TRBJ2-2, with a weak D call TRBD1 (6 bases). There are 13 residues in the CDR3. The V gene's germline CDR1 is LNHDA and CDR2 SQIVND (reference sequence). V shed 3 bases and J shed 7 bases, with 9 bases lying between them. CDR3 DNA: TGTGCCAGTAGTATGACAGGCTACGGGGAGCTGTTTTTT. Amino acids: CASSMTGYGELFF.

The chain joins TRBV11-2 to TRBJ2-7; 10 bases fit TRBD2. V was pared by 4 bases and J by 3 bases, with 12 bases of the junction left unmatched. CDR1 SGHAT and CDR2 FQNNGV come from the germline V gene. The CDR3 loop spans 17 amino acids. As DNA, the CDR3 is TGTGCCAGCAGCTCTAACGCCCGGGCTAGCGGGAGCTACGAGCAGTACTTC. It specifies CASSSNARASGSYEQYF.

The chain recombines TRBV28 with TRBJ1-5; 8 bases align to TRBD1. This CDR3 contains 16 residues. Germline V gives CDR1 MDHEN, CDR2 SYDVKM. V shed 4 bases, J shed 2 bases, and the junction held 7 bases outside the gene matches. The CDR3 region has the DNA TGTGCCAGCAGTTCCTATACAGGGGGGCGCAATCAGCCCCAGCATTTT. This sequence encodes CASSSYTGGRNQPQHF.

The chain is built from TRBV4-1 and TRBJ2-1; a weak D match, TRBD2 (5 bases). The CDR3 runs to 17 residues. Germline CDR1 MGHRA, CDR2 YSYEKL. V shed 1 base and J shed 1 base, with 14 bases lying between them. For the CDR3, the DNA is TGCGCCAGCAGCCAAGGAAGTGACTGGGAGTCCTACAATGAGCAGTTCTTC. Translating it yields CASSQGSDWESYNEQFF.